This is a list of T cell receptor beta chains from one sample in a study of cytomegalovirus exposure and HLA in healthy donors. TCRdb keeps only in-frame clones here, not all; method: immunoSEQ multiplex PCR. This table holds about 92,000 clones, 81% found once. Sequencing was performed on PBMCs. All receptors come from a girl aged 2 to 10 in good health and CMV-seropositive. CDR3s leave out the opening cysteine and the closing phenylalanine or tryptophan. Only some rows state a clone size, as once, few, many or a class for expanded clones.

clone size	V gene	J gene	CDR3 protein
few	TRBV5-1	TRBJ1-1	ASSPWANTEAF
-	TRBV7-2	TRBJ2-1	ASSSTPGSGNNEQF
-	TRBV5-1	TRBJ2-7	ASSTGLAALYEQY
-	TRBV20-1	TRBJ2-3	SARQLDTQY
-	TRBV28	TRBJ1-4	ASSLQGAGEKLF
-	TRBV5-1	TRBJ2-3	ASSLEAGFTDTQY
-	TRBV7-9	TRBJ1-4	ASSLVTRGEKLF
-	TRBV4-2	TRBJ2-1	ASSQDPGTSGIYNEQF
-	TRBV6-6	TRBJ2-4	ASSYSRYIQY
once	TRBV5-4	TRBJ2-1	ASSSRTGGTLVEQF
-	TRBV5-1	TRBJ2-3	ASSSANTSTDTQY
-	TRBV6-5	TRBJ1-1	ASSRSGAGTEAF
-	TRBV29-1	TRBJ2-5	SVAQETQY
-	TRBV6-5	TRBJ1-1	ASSRVPTGSTEAF
-	TRBV19	TRBJ2-3	ASSMSQRELDTQY
-	TRBV6-5	TRBJ2-4	ASSYSSGGAKNIQY
once	TRBV10-2	TRBJ2-7	ASSGDTHYEQY
few	TRBV9	TRBJ2-3	ASSVADGRSDTQY
-	TRBV9	TRBJ1-1	ASSPPAGWENTEAF
-	TRBV6-4	TRBJ2-1	ASSRDLADEQF
-	TRBV6-5	TRBJ1-2	ASSSIGSHTNYGYT
-	TRBV6-1	TRBJ2-7	ASSEADRAGYEQY
-	TRBV5-6	TRBJ2-7	ASSLIGYEQY
few	TRBV27	TRBJ1-5	ASSRDWMGGQPQH
few	TRBV5-1	TRBJ1-1	ASSLEDRATMNTEAF
once	TRBV5-6	TRBJ2-1	ASNVRVSHEQF
-	TRBV5-5	TRBJ1-2	ASSLALSANYGYT
-	TRBV28	TRBJ2-1	ASSLGTSGINEQF
-	TRBV6-5	TRBJ1-4	ASSYSGQGGEKLF
-	TRBV15	TRBJ1-2	ATSRGGQGYGYT
-	TRBV18	TRBJ2-5	ASSPGGQGSETQY
-	TRBV10-3	TRBJ1-3	AGQGSLGNTIY
-	TRBV5-6	TRBJ1-1	ASSGQLGTEAF
-	TRBV14	TRBJ1-3	ASRLQGTGNTIY
once	TRBV6-1	TRBJ1-3	ASSAPGQVSGNTIY
once	TRBV27	TRBJ2-2	ASGEVGELF